Sequencing of this TCR beta chain was carried out in a study of a mutant IDH1 vaccine in newly diagnosed glioma. Background on the study: The initiation of vaccination occurred 4-6 weeks after radiotherapy alone, or with temozolomide cycles.

The time point here: week 5, during vaccination. With topical imiquimod, each dose of the vaccine consisted of 300 ug of mutant IDH1 20-mer peptide. The germline gives CDR1 SGHDN, CDR2 FVKESK. Trimming cost V 3 bases and J 7 bases, with 9 bases left between them. The CDR3 consists of 12 residues. Profiling relied on immunoSEQ multiplex PCR, and the TCRdb table lists in-frame clones only, not all of them. Of about 83,000 clones in the sample, roughly 90% are singletons; the top ten hold under 0.6%. This clone was seen a handful of times. Its antigen is not identified. The study, taken as a whole, reports: Vaccination elicited immune responses in 90% to 95% of patients.

The chain links TRBV14 to TRBJ1-1, with D unclear. The source was PBMCs, collected from a glioma patient whose treatment included an IDH1 peptide vaccine. The receptor was derived from a woman aged 45-65 years with glioma. CDR3: CASSHTRFEAFF. As DNA, the CDR3 is TGTGCCAGCAGCCACACTCGGTTTGAAGCTTTCTTT.